Each of the 4 T cell receptor beta chains below was sequenced from the same sample in a study of blood T cell repertoires in COVID-19. TCRdb keeps only in-frame clones here, not all; method: immunoSEQ multiplex PCR. Of about 240,000 clones in the sample, approximately 83% were seen once. Sequencing was performed on PBMCs or T cells enriched from blood (not recorded which). These receptors came from a woman aged 35 to 49 who had been exposed to COVID-19.

CDR3 nucleotides: TGTGCCAGCAGCTTCGGGTCATCGGGTTCTGGCTACACCTTC. Translated: CASSFGSSGSGYTF. The chain recombines TRBV11-2 with TRBJ1-2, with no clear D. Germline V gene data show CDR1 as SGHAT and CDR2 as FQNNGV. The CDR3 is 14 residues long. Trimming took 3 bases from V and 7 from J, leaving 15 bases between them.

This clone showed up just a few times. This sequence joins TRBV5-3 and TRBJ2-7, with 9 bases aligning to TRBD1. TRBV5-3 is identified as an open reading frame with a role that is uncertain. The CDR3 is made up of 15 amino acids. J lost 0 bases, V lost 3 bases, and 4 bases had no gene match. CDR3 coding DNA: TGTGCCAGAAGCTCCGGGACAGGGAGCTCCTACGAGCAGTACTTC. It yields the protein CARSSGTGSSYEQYF.

The genes are TRBV2 and TRBJ2-7; D remains unclear. CDR3 length equals 13 residues. Per germline, CDR1 SNHLY and CDR2 FYNNEI. Trimming removed 6 bases from V and 2 bases from J, with 11 bases in between. This chain's CDR3 is CASSITPTYEQYF. In nucleotides, the CDR3 is TGTGCCAGCAGCATAACTCCAACCTACGAGCAGTACTTC.

This clone was seen only once. V and J are TRBV7-2 and TRBJ1-2, with D perhaps TRBD1 (6 bases). This CDR3 region has 15 residues. V was clipped by 2 bases and J by 3 bases, with 13 bases between them. From germline, CDR1 is SGHTA and CDR2 FQGNSA. This chain's CDR3 is CASSLTPDRYYGYTF. The CDR3, as DNA: TGTGCCAGCAGCTTAACCCCGGACAGATACTATGGCTACACCTTC.